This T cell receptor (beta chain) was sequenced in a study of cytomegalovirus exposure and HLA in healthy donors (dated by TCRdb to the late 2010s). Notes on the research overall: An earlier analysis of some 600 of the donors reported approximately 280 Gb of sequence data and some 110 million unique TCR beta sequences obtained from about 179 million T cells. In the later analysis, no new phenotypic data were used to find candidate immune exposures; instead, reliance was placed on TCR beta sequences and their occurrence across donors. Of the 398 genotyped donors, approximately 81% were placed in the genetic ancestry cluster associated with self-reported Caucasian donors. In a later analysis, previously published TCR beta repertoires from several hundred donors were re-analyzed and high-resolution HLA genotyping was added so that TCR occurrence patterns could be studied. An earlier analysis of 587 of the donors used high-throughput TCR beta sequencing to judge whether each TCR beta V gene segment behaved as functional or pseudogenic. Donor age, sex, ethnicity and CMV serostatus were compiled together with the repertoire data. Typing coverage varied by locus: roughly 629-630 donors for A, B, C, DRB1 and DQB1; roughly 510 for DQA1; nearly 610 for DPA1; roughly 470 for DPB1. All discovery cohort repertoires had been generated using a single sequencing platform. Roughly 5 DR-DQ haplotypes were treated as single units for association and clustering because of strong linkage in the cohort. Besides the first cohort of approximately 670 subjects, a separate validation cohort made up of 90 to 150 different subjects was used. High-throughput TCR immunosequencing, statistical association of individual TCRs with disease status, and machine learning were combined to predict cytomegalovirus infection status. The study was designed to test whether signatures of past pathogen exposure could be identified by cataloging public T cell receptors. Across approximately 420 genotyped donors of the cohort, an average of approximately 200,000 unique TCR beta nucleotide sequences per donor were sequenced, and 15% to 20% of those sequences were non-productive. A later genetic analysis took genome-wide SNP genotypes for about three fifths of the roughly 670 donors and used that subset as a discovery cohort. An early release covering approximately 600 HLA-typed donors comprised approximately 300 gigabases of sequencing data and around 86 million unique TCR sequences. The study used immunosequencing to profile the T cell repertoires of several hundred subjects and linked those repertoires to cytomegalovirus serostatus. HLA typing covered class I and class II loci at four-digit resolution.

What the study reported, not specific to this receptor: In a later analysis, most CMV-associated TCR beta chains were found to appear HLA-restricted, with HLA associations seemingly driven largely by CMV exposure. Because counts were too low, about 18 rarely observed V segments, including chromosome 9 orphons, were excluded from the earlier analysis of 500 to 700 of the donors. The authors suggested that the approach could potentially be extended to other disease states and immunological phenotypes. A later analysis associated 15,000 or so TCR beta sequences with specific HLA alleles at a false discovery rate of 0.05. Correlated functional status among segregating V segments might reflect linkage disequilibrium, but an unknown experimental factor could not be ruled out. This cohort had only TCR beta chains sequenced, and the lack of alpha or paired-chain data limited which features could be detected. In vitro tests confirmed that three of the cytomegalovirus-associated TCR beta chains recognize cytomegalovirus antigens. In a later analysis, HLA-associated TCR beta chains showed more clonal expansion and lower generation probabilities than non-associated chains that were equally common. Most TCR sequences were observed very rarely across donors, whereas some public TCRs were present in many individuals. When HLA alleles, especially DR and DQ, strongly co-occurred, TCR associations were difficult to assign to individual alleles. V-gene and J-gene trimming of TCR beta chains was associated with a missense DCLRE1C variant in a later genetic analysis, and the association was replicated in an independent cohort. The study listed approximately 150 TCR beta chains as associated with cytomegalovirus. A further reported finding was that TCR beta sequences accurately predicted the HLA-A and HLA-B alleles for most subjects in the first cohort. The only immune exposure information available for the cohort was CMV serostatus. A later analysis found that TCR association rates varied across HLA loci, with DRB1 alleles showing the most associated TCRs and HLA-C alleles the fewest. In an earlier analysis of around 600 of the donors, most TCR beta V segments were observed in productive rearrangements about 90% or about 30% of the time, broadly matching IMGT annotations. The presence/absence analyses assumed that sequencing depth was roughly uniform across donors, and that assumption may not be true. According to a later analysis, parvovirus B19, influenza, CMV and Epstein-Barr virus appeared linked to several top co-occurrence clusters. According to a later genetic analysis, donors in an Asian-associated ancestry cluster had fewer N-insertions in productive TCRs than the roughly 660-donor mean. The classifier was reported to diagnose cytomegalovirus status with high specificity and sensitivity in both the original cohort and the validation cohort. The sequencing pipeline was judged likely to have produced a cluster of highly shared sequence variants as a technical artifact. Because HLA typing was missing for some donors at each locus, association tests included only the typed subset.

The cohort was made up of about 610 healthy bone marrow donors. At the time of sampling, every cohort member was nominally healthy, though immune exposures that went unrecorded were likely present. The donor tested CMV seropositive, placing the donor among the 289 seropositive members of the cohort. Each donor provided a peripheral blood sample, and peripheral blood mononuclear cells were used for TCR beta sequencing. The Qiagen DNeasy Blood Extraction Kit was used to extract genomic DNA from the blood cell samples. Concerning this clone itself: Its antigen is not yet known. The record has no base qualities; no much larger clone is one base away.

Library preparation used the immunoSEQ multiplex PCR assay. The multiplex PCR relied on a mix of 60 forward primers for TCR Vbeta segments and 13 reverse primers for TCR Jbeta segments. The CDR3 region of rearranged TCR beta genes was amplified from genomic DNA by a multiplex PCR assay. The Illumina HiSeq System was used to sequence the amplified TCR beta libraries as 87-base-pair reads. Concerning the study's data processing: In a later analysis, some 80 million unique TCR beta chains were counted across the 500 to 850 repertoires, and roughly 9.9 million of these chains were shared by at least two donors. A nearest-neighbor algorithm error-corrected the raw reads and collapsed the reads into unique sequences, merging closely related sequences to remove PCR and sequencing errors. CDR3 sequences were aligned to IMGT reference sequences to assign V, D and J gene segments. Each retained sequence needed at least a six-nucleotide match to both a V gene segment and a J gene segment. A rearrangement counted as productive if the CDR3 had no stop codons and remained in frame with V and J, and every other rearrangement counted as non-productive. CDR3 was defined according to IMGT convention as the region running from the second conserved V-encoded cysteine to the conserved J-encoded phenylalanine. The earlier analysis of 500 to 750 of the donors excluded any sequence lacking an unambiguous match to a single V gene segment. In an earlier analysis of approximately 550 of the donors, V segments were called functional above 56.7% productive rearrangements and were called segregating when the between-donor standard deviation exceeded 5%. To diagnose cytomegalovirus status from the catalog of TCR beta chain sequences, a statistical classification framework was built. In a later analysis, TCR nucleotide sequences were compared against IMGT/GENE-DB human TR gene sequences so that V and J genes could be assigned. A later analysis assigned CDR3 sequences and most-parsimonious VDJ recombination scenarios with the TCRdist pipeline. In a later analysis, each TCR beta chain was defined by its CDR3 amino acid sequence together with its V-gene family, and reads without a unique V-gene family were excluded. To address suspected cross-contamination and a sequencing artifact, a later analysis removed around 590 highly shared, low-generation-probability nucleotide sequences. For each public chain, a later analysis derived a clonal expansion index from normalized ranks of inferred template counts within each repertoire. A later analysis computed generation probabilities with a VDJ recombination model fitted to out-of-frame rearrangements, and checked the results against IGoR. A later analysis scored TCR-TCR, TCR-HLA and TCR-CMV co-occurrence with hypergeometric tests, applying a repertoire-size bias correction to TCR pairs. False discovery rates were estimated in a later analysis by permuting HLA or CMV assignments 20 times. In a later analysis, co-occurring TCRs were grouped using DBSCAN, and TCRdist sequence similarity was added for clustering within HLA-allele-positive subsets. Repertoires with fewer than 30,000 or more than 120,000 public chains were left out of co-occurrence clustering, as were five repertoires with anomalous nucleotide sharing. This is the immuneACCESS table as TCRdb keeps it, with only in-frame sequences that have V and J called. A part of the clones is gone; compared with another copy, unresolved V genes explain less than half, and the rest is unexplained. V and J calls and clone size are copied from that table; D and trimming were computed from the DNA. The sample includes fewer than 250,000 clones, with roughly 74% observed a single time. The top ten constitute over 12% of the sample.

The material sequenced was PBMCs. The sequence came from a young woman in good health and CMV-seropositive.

The DNA sequence reads TGTGCCTGGAGTGTGCCAGGGGGCTATAATTCACCCCTCCACTTT. It translates as CAWSVPGGYNSPLHF. The sequence joins TRBV30 to TRBJ1-6, and TRBD1 aligns with 7 junction nucleotides. The germline V and J ends show losses of 0 bases and 3 bases respectively, and no gene match explains 2 bases of the junction. Measured from the cysteine to the phenylalanine, the CDR3 is 15 residues long. Only CDR3 DNA remains: 45 bases, in frame from the first base. CDR1 and CDR2 are read off the germline V gene (reference sequence) as GTSNPN and SVGIG.